These 10 T cell receptor beta chains originate from one sample sequenced in a study of blood T cell repertoires in COVID-19. Using immunoSEQ multiplex PCR, the repertoire was profiled, and TCRdb retains in-frame clones only, with some absent. The top ten clones hold roughly 7.4% of a sample with roughly 570,000 clones, about 89% of them seen once. Sequencing was carried out using peripheral blood. These receptors were obtained from a woman between 45 and 60 years old with COVID-19, enrolled during active disease.

This chain connects TRBV5-4 to TRBJ2-7; D perhaps matches TRBD1 (7 bases). Germline V gene data show CDR1 as SGHNT and CDR2 as YYREEE (reference sequence). V gave up 6 bases and J gave up 5 bases, with 21 bases separating them. This CDR3 is built from 15 residues. The CDR3 loop is CASTVSRGAAHEQYF. CDR3 coding DNA: TGTGCCAGCACCGTCTCCAGGGGGGCTGCCCACGAGCAGTACTTC. The variable domain in full, completed from reference TRBV5-4 and TRBJ2-7, reads ETGVTQSPTHLIKTRGQQVTLRCSSQSGHNTVSWYQQALGQGPQFIFQYYREEENGRGNFPPRFSGLQFPNYSSELNVNALELDDSALYLCASTVSRGAAHEQYFGPGTRLTVT.

This clone was recorded a few times. V is TRBV2 and J is TRBJ1-5; TRBD1 matches 7 bases. CDR3 length equals 13 residues. In germline, CDR1 is SNHLY, CDR2 FYNNEI. With 10 bases clipped from V and 9 bases from J, the junction kept 12 bases outside the gene matches. The CDR3 bases are TGTGCCACCCGGACAGGTGCGGGTGGGCCCCAGCATTTT. This gives the protein CATRTGAGGPQHF.

The chain combines TRBV7-2 with TRBJ2-1; 8 nucleotides agree with TRBD2. J lost 8 bases, V lost 2 bases, and 8 bases had no gene match. The CDR3 extends over 15 amino acids. The germline gives CDR1 SGHTA, CDR2 FQGNSA. Written as DNA, the CDR3 is TGTGCCAGCAGCTTATGGCCGGGGGGGCGGGATGAGCAGTTCTTC. Its protein product is CASSLWPGGRDEQFF.

The V and J genes are TRBV5-4 and TRBJ2-7; D is possibly TRBD2 (6 bases). CDR1 is SGHNT, CDR2 YYREEE, per germline (reference sequence). The CDR3 runs to 17 residues. V lost 3 bases and J lost 6, with 25 bases in between. This CDR3 reads CASSSGDFQDAPAEQYF. As DNA, the CDR3 is TGTGCCAGCAGCTCGGGGGACTTTCAAGATGCTCCCGCCGAGCAGTACTTC.

The V call is TRBV24-1, the J call TRBJ2-3; D unresolved. Trimming cost V 1 base and J 1 base, with 11 bases left between them. Germline V CDR1 and CDR2: KGHDR, SFDVKD. The CDR3 length is 16 residues. In nucleotides, the CDR3 is TGTGCCACCAGTGATTTTTACCGCACGGGCACAGATACGCAGTATTTT. Residues: CATSDFYRTGTDTQYF.

This chain links TRBV6-6 with TRBJ2-2, with TRBD1 as a possible D gene (5 bases). From germline, CDR1 is MNHNY and CDR2 SVGAGI (reference sequence). The CDR3 is 14 residues long. Trimming took off 8 bases at V and 4 bases at J, with 14 bases between the two ends. As DNA, the CDR3 is TGTGCCAGCCGGCCAGGGAAGAGCACCGGGGAGCTGTTTTTT. Its protein is CASRPGKSTGELFF.

CDR3 residues: CASSLAPSPSSEQYF. Written as DNA, the CDR3 is TGTGCCAGCAGCTTAGCTCCCTCCCCGTCGTCCGAGCAGTACTTC. The chain has TRBV7-9 and TRBJ2-7, with D unclear. Germline V lookup: CDR1 SEHNR, CDR2 FQNEAQ (reference sequence). The CDR3 length is 15 residues. Between the trimmed V and J ends, which lost 0 bases and 6 bases, there was a span of 15 bases.

The genes are TRBV11-2 and TRBJ2-1; D uncertain. V was shortened by 5 bases and J by 0 bases, with 5 bases between the two germline ends. Looked up from germline, CDR1 is SGHAT and CDR2 is FQNNGV. CDR3 size: 13 residues. For the CDR3, the DNA is TGTGCCAGCAGCCTAACCTCCTACAATGAGCAGTTCTTC. Translated, it gives CASSLTSYNEQFF.

This clone was observed a handful of times. The chain links TRBV24-1 to TRBJ1-1, with a weak D call TRBD1 (5 bases). The CDR3 loop spans 16 amino acids. Germline V gene data show CDR1 as KGHDR and CDR2 as SFDVKD. Between the trimmed V and J ends, which lost 1 base and 6 bases, there was a span of 17 bases. The CDR3 protein is CATSDFYRYHDAEAFF. DNA of the CDR3: TGTGCCACCAGTGATTTCTACAGGTACCATGACGCTGAAGCTTTCTTT.

The rearrangement uses TRBV6-5 and TRBJ2-3, with D maybe TRBD2 (6 bases). CDR1 and CDR2 from the germline V gene are MNHEY and SVGAGI. The CDR3 extends over 16 amino acids. V was shortened by 0 bases and J by 3 bases, with 13 bases between the two germline ends. The CDR3, as DNA: TGTGCCAGCAGTTACTCCAGGACTAAATCTACAGATACGCAGTATTTT. Its translation is CASSYSRTKSTDTQYF.